These 9 T cell receptor beta chains originate from one sample sequenced in a study of T cells in Graves' hyperthyroidism and ophthalmopathy. RNA transcripts were the template for amplifying TCR beta CDR3 regions. The HTBI primer set drove a first-round RT-PCR of the TCR CDR3. One entry per CDR3 protein results from TCRdb running MiXCR on the multiplex PCR reads. The sample includes 270,000 or so distinct CDR3 sequences, less than 30% of them seen just once. Source material: blood. Receptors originate from a middle-aged man with Graves' hyperthyroidism that later progressed to Graves' ophthalmopathy.

This clonotype occurred many times. The chain uses TRBV12-3 or TRBV12-4 and TRBJ2-2, with 9 bases lining up with TRBD1. The CDR3 sequence is 14 residues long. The V segment lost 7 bases and the J segment 5 bases; nucleotides outside the gene matches: 5. The CDR3 reads CASTRTGVTGELFF. CDR3 bases: TGTGCCAGCACCAGGACAGGGGTAACCGGGGAGCTGTTTTTT.

This clonotype has just one count. The chain uses TRBV5-6 and TRBJ2-5; 10 bases line up with TRBD2. With V trimmed by 0 bases and J by 1 base, 3 bases remained unmatched. The CDR3 is 16 amino acids. CDR1 and CDR2 from the germline V gene are SGHDT and YYEEEE. CDR3 nucleotide sequence: TGTGCCAGCAGCTTGGAACTAGCGGGGCTCCAAGAGACCCAGTACTTC. Residues: CASSLELAGLQETQYF.

This clonotype was seen repeatedly, ten times or more. The CDR3 DNA sequence: TGTGCCAGCAGTGAGCGGGGGTACGCCCAGCATTTT. It specifies CASSERGYAQHF. The chain links TRBV6-1 to TRBJ1-5, with D tentatively TRBD1 (5 bases). Germline CDR1 is MNHNS and CDR2 is SASEGT. Trimming pared 3 bases from V and 11 bases from J, leaving 11 bases between. This CDR3 spans 12 amino acids.

The chain combines TRBV7-3 with TRBJ1-1, with 8 bases fitting TRBD1. The CDR3 totals 15 residues. Per germline, CDR1 SGHTA and CDR2 FQGTGA. V lost 3 bases to trimming and J lost 3 bases; unmatched junction nucleotides: 6. CDR3 sequence (DNA): TGTGCCAGCAGCTTGACAGGGGACGGTTACACTGAAGCTTTCTTT. Translation: CASSLTGDGYTEAFF.

V and J are TRBV11-2 and TRBJ2-5, with D tentatively TRBD1 (6 bases). V shed 0 bases and J shed 5 bases, with 16 bases lying between them. The CDR3 is 16 residues long. The germline CDR1 and CDR2 sequences are SGHAT and FQNNGV. The chain's CDR3 is CASSLDLGAIVETQYF. The DNA for the CDR3 is TGTGCCAGCAGCTTAGATCTGGGGGCGATAGTGGAGACCCAGTACTTC.

This clonotype was observed at least ten times. The chain has TRBV9 and TRBJ1-6, with D possibly matching TRBD1 (5 bases). There are 16 residues in the CDR3. Trimming took off 4 bases at V and 0 bases at J, with 11 bases between the two ends. In germline, CDR1 is SGDLS, CDR2 YYNGEE. Here the CDR3 reads CASSTDTSSYNSPLHF. In nucleotides, the CDR3 is TGTGCCAGCAGCACGGACACCAGCTCCTATAATTCACCCCTCCACTTT.

This clonotype was seen more than once but under ten times. The rearrangement uses TRBV30 and TRBJ1-1; 9 bases map to TRBD1. Germline CDR1 reads GTSNPN; CDR2 reads SVGIG (reference sequence). The CDR3 consists of 13 residues. After removal of 1 base from V and 4 bases from J, the junction contained 1 base not matched to a gene. CDR3 amino acids: CAWSEGQGTEAFF. DNA for the CDR3: TGTGCCTGGAGTGAGGGACAGGGCACTGAAGCTTTCTTT.

This clonotype has ten or more counts. The chain has TRBV6-5 and TRBJ2-7; D is unclear. Trimming cost V 7 bases and J 2 bases, with 9 bases left between them. CDR3 length: 12 residues. Per germline, CDR1 MNHEY and CDR2 SVGAGI. CDR3 DNA: TGTGCCAGCAATCAGCCCACCTACGAGCAGTACTTC. Protein: CASNQPTYEQYF.

In this sample, this clonotype turned up many times. The genes are TRBV28 and TRBJ2-2; TRBD2 agrees at 8 bases. Germline values: CDR1 MDHEN, CDR2 SYDVKM. This CDR3 has 17 residues. Losses at the gene ends were 3 bases for V and 3 bases for J; bases not matched to a gene: 9. CDR3 sequence (DNA): TGTGCCAGCAGTTTGGATCGCGGGAGGCAATACACCGGGGAGCTGTTTTTT. Translating gives CASSLDRGRQYTGELFF. Looking up the rest from reference TRBV28 and TRBJ2-2 gives the full variable domain: DVKVTQSSRYLVKRTGEKVFLECVQDMDHENMFWYRQDPGLGLRLIYFSYDVKMKEKGDIPEGYSVSREKKERFSLILESASTNQTSMYLCASSLDRGRQYTGELFFGEGSRLTVL.